The 9 T cell receptor beta chains given below trace back to one sample, sequenced in a study of CD8 T cells in ankylosing spondylitis. Broader study findings: In ankylosing spondylitis blood, a motif of roughly eight highly homologous TCR beta variants appeared characteristic.

TCRdb reprocessed the 5' RACE reads with MiXCR, giving one entry per CDR3 protein. The sample carries some 400,000 distinct CDR3 sequences, about 22% recorded once. For these TCRs, the target antigens are not known. The sequencing input was blood, either unsorted or a sorted T cell fraction (not recorded which). These receptors originate from a male donor with ankylosing spondylitis.

This clonotype has more than one count but fewer than ten. The rearrangement uses TRBV6-1 and TRBJ2-5, with 9 bases that match TRBD2. The V gene's germline CDR1 is MNHNS and CDR2 SASEGT. The CDR3 contains 16 residues. The ends lost 6 bases at V and 2 bases at J; junction bases unmatched: 10. Written as DNA, the CDR3 is TGTGCCAGCAGCCGTCATGCGGGAGGGCCGCAAGAGACCCAGTACTTC. It codes for CASSRHAGGPQETQYF.

The chain combines TRBV6-1 with TRBJ1-5, with TRBD1 as a possible D gene (5 bases). V lost 5 bases and J lost 7, with 12 bases in between. This CDR3 comprises 13 residues. Germline V gene lookup returns CDR1 MNHNS and CDR2 SASEGT. The CDR3 region has the DNA TGTGCCAGCAGTAGGGACCTAAAACAGCCCCAGCATTTT. Its translation is CASSRDLKQPQHF.

This clonotype was seen a handful of times. The chain recombines TRBV19 with TRBJ2-2; 7 bases fit TRBD1. The CDR3 runs to 14 residues. With V trimmed by 4 bases and J by 3 bases, 2 bases remained unmatched. From germline, CDR1 is LNHDA and CDR2 SQIVND (reference sequence). CDR3 protein: CASSNTGDTGELFF. In nucleotides, the CDR3 is TGTGCCAGTAGTAACACAGGGGACACCGGGGAGCTGTTTTTT.

This rearrangement joins TRBV18 to TRBJ1-2; 9 bases are shared with TRBD1. Trimming at V came to 1 base and at J to 3 bases, leaving 3 bases not matched to a gene. CDR3 length: 15 residues. Germline V CDR1 and CDR2: KGHSH, LQKENI. The CDR3 nucleotides read TGTGCCAGCTCACCACAACAGGGGGCGGACTATGGCTACACCTTC. Its translation: CASSPQQGADYGYTF. The full variable domain, completed using reference TRBV18 and TRBJ1-2, is NAGVMQNPRHLVRRRGQEARLRCSPMKGHSHVYWYRQLPEEGLKFMVYLQKENIIDESGMPKERFSAEFPKEGPSILRIQQVVRGDSAAYFCASSPQQGADYGYTFGSGTRLTVV.

V is TRBV6-5 and J is TRBJ2-7; no clear D gene. V dropped 0 bases and J dropped 0 bases, with 12 bases sitting between them. The CDR3 totals 16 residues. Per germline, CDR1 MNHEY and CDR2 SVGAGI. This chain's CDR3 is CASSYSGDYGSYEQYF. CDR3 DNA sequence: TGTGCCAGCAGTTACTCCGGCGATTACGGCTCCTACGAGCAGTACTTC.

The J gene is TRBJ1-4, the V gene TRBV20-1; the match to TRBD1 covers 7 bases. J was trimmed by 7 bases and V by 3 bases; bases with no gene match: 5. The CDR3 has 13 amino acids. CDR1 is DFQATT and CDR2 is SNEGSKA in the germline V gene (reference sequence). In nucleotides, the CDR3 is TGCAGTGCTAGGACAGGGAACACTGAAAAACTGTTTTTT. Its translation is CSARTGNTEKLFF.

This clonotype was recorded at least ten times. This rearrangement joins TRBV4-3 to TRBJ2-5; unclear D gene. The CDR3 totals 14 residues. CDR1 LGHNA and CDR2 YSLEER come from the germline V gene. V shed 0 bases and J shed 3 bases, with 8 bases lying between them. The DNA of the CDR3 is TGCGCCAGCAGCCAAGACACAGCGAAAGAGACCCAGTACTTC. This translates into CASSQDTAKETQYF.

J is TRBJ2-1 and V is TRBV19; no clear D. V dropped 5 bases and J dropped 0 bases, with 17 bases sitting between them. In germline, CDR1 is LNHDA, CDR2 SQIVND (reference sequence). The length of the CDR3 is 17 residues. The CDR3 coding sequence is TGTGCCAGTAGTCTTAGAGTAGGTACATTCTCCTACAATGAGCAGTTCTTC. Translation: CASSLRVGTFSYNEQFF. The full variable domain, completed using reference TRBV19 and TRBJ2-1, is DGGITQSPKYLFRKEGQNVTLSCEQNLNHDAMYWYRQDPGQGLRLIYYSQIVNDFQKGDIAEGYSVSREKKESFPLTVTSAQKNPTAFYLCASSLRVGTFSYNEQFFGPGTRLTVL.

This rearrangement joins TRBV2 to TRBJ2-5; D unclear. Trimming stripped 4 bases from V and 5 bases from J, with 11 bases between. CDR3 length: 13 amino acids. CDR1 SNHLY and CDR2 FYNNEI come from the germline V gene. For the CDR3, the DNA is TGTGCCAGCAGTGTCAGGTTGATGGAGACCCAGTACTTC. This translates into CASSVRLMETQYF.